The 32 T cell receptor beta chains reported below all come from one sample, sequenced in a study of CD8+ T cells in alopecia areata. RNA extraction was followed by reverse transcription into cDNA, which acted as the sequencing template. TCRdb's table, derived via immunoSEQ multiplex PCR, lists solely in-frame clones and lacks some. The sample records around 110,000 clones, about three fifths being singletons. The treatment denotes: oral pan-JAK inhibitor, 5-10 mg twice daily. This specimen was CD8+ T cells sorted from blood, taken at week 24, from a patient treated with tofacitinib. The receptors shown here come from a human donor with alopecia areata.

In this sample, this clone turned up many times. Different DNA sequences within this sample yield the same CDR3. The chain carries TRBV19 and TRBJ1-5; no clear D gene. The CDR3 loop spans 14 amino acids. Germline V gene data show CDR1 as LNHDA and CDR2 as SQIVND (reference sequence). Trimming cost V 3 bases and J 0 bases, with 6 bases left between them. Here the CDR3 DNA reads TGTGCCAGTAGTATCCGGGATAGCAATCAGCCCCAGCATTTT. Translated: CASSIRDSNQPQHF.

This clone has a handful of counts. The rearrangement uses TRBV10-2 and TRBJ2-7; D uncertain. The CDR3 sequence is 10 residues long. V was pared by 8 bases and J by 5 bases, with 7 bases between. Germline V gene sequence: CDR1 WSHSY, CDR2 SAAADI. The CDR3 region is CASLGNEQYF. CDR3 nucleotides: TGCGCCAGCCTCGGAAACGAGCAGTACTTC.

This chain links TRBV7-9 with TRBJ1-1; 10 bases fit TRBD1. The trim removed 6 bases at V and 4 bases at J, leaving 8 bases unmatched. The germline V gene encodes CDR1 SEHNR and CDR2 FQNEAQ (reference sequence). CDR3 length equals 15 residues. The CDR3 DNA reads as TGTGCCAGCAGTCTCGGACAGGGGGTATTCACTGAAGCTTTCTTT. Translated, it gives CASSLGQGVFTEAFF.

V is TRBV5-1 and J is TRBJ1-6, with 7 bases aligning to TRBD1. From germline, CDR1 is SGHRS and CDR2 YFSETQ. V was clipped by 0 bases and J by 7 bases; unmatched bases: 4. There are 15 residues in the CDR3. For the CDR3, the DNA is TGCGCCAGCAGCTTGGGGAGGGGGCGAAATTCACCCCTCCACTTT. Translation: CASSLGRGRNSPLHF.

The chain employs TRBV5-6 and TRBJ2-1; maybe TRBD1 (6 bases). The CDR3 length is 17 residues. The germline V and J ends were trimmed by 4 bases and 0 bases, with 17 bases remaining between them. Germline CDR1 and CDR2: SGHDT and YYEEEE. The CDR3 DNA sequence: TGTGCCAGCAGCCTTGAACAGGGCACGGGCTCCTACAATGAGCAGTTCTTC. As protein: CASSLEQGTGSYNEQFF.

This chain joins TRBV4-2 and TRBJ2-7; D perhaps matches TRBD2 (6 bases). Germline loops: CDR1 LGHNA, CDR2 YNFKEQ. This CDR3 is built from 16 residues. Trimming took 4 bases from V and 2 from J, leaving 18 bases between them. DNA for the CDR3: TGTGCCAGCAGCCCCTATCCCGCGGAGGGTCCCTACGAGCAGTACTTC. It translates to CASSPYPAEGPYEQYF.

DNA of the CDR3: TGTGCCAGCAACCCCGGGGGGGGAAACACTGAAGCTTTCTTT. Translating gives CASNPGGGNTEAFF. The chain recombines TRBV13 with TRBJ1-1, with D maybe TRBD1 (5 bases). In germline, CDR1 is PRHDT, CDR2 FYEKMQ (reference sequence). There are 14 residues in the CDR3. Trimming stripped 7 bases from V and 2 bases from J, with 14 bases between.

V gene TRBV6-5 combines with J gene TRBJ2-7, with TRBD1 matching 8 bases. The CDR3 extends over 14 amino acids. Germline CDR1 and CDR2: MNHEY and SVGAGI. V lost 6 bases, J lost 5 bases, and 9 bases stayed unmatched. The CDR3 sequence: CASSPTGASDEQYF. CDR3 DNA: TGTGCCAGCAGCCCGACAGGGGCGAGCGACGAGCAGTACTTC.

This chain links TRBV29-1 with TRBJ2-3, with TRBD1 identical over 8 bases. The V gene end was trimmed by 5 bases and the J gene end by 3 bases; junction bases not matched to a gene: 4. Germline V lookup: CDR1 SQVTM, CDR2 ANQGSEA. The CDR3 runs 13 residues. CDR3 loop: CSVSGQVTDTQYF. CDR3 DNA: TGCAGCGTTTCGGGACAGGTTACAGATACGCAGTATTTT.

This clone appeared a few times. The chain couples TRBV4-1 to TRBJ2-7, with D hard to call. The CDR3 length is 14 residues. The germline gives CDR1 MGHRA, CDR2 YSYEKL. The ends were cut back, 1 base at V and 3 bases at J, with 10 bases in the middle. The DNA of the CDR3 is TGCGCCAGCAGCCAAGTCGGCTCATACTACGAGCAGTACTTC. This sequence encodes CASSQVGSYYEQYF.

V usage is TRBV5-6 and J usage is TRBJ2-1; 10 bases fit TRBD2. Per germline, CDR1 SGHDT and CDR2 YYEEEE. This CDR3 has 16 residues. The V and J ends lost 0 bases and 7 bases, in that order; junction bases with no gene match: 7. This CDR3 is CASSLDSGGAWNEQFF. As DNA, the CDR3 is TGTGCCAGCAGCTTGGACAGCGGGGGGGCCTGGAATGAGCAGTTCTTC.

The chain combines TRBV27 with TRBJ1-5; D ambiguous. The CDR3 spans 12 residues. Germline CDR1 is MNHEY and CDR2 is SMNVEV (reference sequence). The V end was cut by 5 bases, the J end by 3 bases, with 5 bases between. CDR3 in amino acids: CASSSYNQPQHF. The CDR3 DNA sequence: TGTGCCAGCAGTAGTTACAATCAGCCCCAGCATTTT.

The table lists this clone with a few counts. J is TRBJ2-5 and V is TRBV7-3, with 8 bases identical to TRBD1. In germline, CDR1 is SGHTA, CDR2 FQGTGA. V lost 8 bases and J lost 6; bases outside the gene matches: 2. The CDR3 totals 11 residues. The CDR3 DNA sequence: TGTGCCAGCCAGGGGGCAAAGACCCAGTACTTC. This sequence encodes CASQGAKTQYF.

In its sample, this clone was seen a few times. The chain combines TRBV30 with TRBJ1-4; D gene uncertain. V was shortened by 2 bases and J by 6 bases, with 7 bases between the two germline ends. Germline CDR1 GTSNPN, CDR2 SVGIG (reference sequence). The CDR3 contains 12 residues. The CDR3, as DNA: TGTGCCTGGAGTCCTTCCGATGAAAAACTGTTTTTT. Translating gives CAWSPSDEKLFF.

This chain uses TRBV5-4 with TRBJ2-5; tentative D call: TRBD2 (5 bases). This CDR3 region has 13 residues. Trimming left V 5 bases short and J 0 bases short, with 8 bases between. Germline-derived CDR1 and CDR2 are SGHNT and YYREEE (reference sequence). CDR3 coding DNA: TGTGCCAGCAGGCCGACTAACCAAGAGACCCAGTACTTC. The encoded protein is CASRPTNQETQYF.

This sequence joins TRBV29-1 and TRBJ2-3, with D unresolved. V lost 4 bases to trimming and J lost 2 bases, with 13 bases between them. Germline V gene data show CDR1 as SQVTM and CDR2 as ANQGSEA. This CDR3 is built from 14 residues. For the CDR3, the DNA is TGCAGCGTTGCCGATTTTGGCATCACAGATACGCAGTATTTT. Its protein product is CSVADFGITDTQYF.

The chain combines TRBV30 with TRBJ2-3, with unresolved D. V was cut by 4 bases and J by 1 base, with 6 bases left in between. CDR1 and CDR2 from the germline V gene are GTSNPN and SVGIG (reference sequence). The CDR3 is made up of 12 amino acids. The CDR3 is CAWTWGTDTQYF. CDR3 sequence (DNA): TGTGCCTGGACTTGGGGCACAGATACGCAGTATTTT.

In its sample, this clone was seen once. The chain has TRBV5-6 and TRBJ1-2; 10 bases are shared with TRBD1. With 6 bases clipped from V and 6 bases from J, the junction kept 11 bases outside the gene matches. This CDR3 has 15 amino acids. Per the germline V gene, CDR1 is SGHDT and CDR2 is YYEEEE. CDR3 nucleotide sequence: TGTGCCAGCAACCTGGGGGACAGGGGACCGGATGGCTACACCTTC. Translating it yields CASNLGDRGPDGYTF.

The rearrangement uses TRBV4-2 and TRBJ1-4, with unresolved D. V was trimmed by 2 bases and J by 8 bases, leaving 18 bases between them. Looked up from germline, CDR1 is LGHNA and CDR2 is YNFKEQ. The CDR3 runs to 16 residues. In DNA, the CDR3 is TGTGCCAGCAGCCAACCTACCGGAGAGAGCCGCGAAAAACTGTTTTTT. Translated, it gives CASSQPTGESREKLFF.

V gene TRBV9 combines with J gene TRBJ1-1; 7 bases line up with TRBD1. This CDR3 is 14 amino acids long. Germline CDR1 and CDR2: SGDLS and YYNGEE. Trimming at V came to 4 bases and at J to 6 bases, leaving 9 bases not matched to a gene. CDR3 loop: CASSHPDRVAEAFF. The DNA of the CDR3 is TGTGCCAGCAGCCATCCTGACAGGGTCGCTGAAGCTTTCTTT.

The rearrangement uses TRBV30 and TRBJ1-5, with 7 bases lining up with TRBD1. This CDR3 comprises 15 residues. Germline V gene lookup returns CDR1 GTSNPN and CDR2 SVGIG (reference sequence). J lost 2 bases, V lost 1 base, and 5 bases had no gene match. CDR3 region: CAWSGGGWGNQPQHF. CDR3 bases: TGTGCCTGGAGTGGAGGGGGCTGGGGCAATCAGCCCCAGCATTTT. The entire variable domain, with the rest obtained from reference TRBV30 and TRBJ1-5, is as follows: SQTIHQWPATLVQPVGSPLSLECTVEGTSNPNLYWYRQAAGRGLQLLFYSVGIGQISSEVPQNLSASRPQDRQFILSSKKLLLSDSGFYLCAWSGGGWGNQPQHFGDGTRLSIL.

The CDR3 nucleotides read TGTGCCTGGAGTGTACTCGGGGACCCCTATGGCTACACCTTC. This codes for CAWSVLGDPYGYTF. The chain joins TRBV30 to TRBJ1-2; D is perhaps TRBD1 (5 bases). CDR1 and CDR2 (germline): GTSNPN, SVGIG (reference sequence). V lost 0 bases to trimming and J lost 4 bases, with 12 bases between them. The CDR3 covers 14 residues.

The chain employs TRBV7-9 and TRBJ1-2; D is possibly TRBD1 (6 bases). The CDR3 sequence is 14 residues long. Germline V gene lookup returns CDR1 SEHNR and CDR2 FQNEAQ (reference sequence). Trimming took off 6 bases at V and 1 base at J, with 12 bases between the two ends. CDR3 DNA sequence: TGTGCCAGCAGTTCCGGGGGCGATAACTATGGCTACACCTTC. It yields the protein CASSSGGDNYGYTF.

The chain carries TRBV19 and TRBJ2-1; TRBD2 matches at 11 bases. CDR1 and CDR2 (germline): LNHDA, SQIVND (reference sequence). The CDR3 covers 17 residues. Trimming at V came to 4 bases and at J to 4 bases, leaving 9 bases not matched to a gene. For the CDR3, the DNA is TGTGCCAGTAGTACCCTAGCGGGGGGCATCCCGTACAATGAGCAGTTCTTC. Encoded protein: CASSTLAGGIPYNEQFF.

CDR3 nucleotides: TGTGCCAGCAGCGTAAACCCCCGGGACTCCAAACGTGCCACAGATACGCAGTATTTT. It yields the protein CASSVNPRDSKRATDTQYF. J is TRBJ2-3 and V is TRBV9; D might be TRBD2 (6 bases). Trimming pared 1 base from V and 2 bases from J, leaving 23 bases between. CDR3 size: 19 residues. Germline-derived CDR1 and CDR2 are SGDLS and YYNGEE.

This clone was recorded a few times. V gene TRBV6-5 combines with J gene TRBJ2-3, with D possibly TRBD2 on 5 matching bases. Trimming took 7 bases from V and 1 from J, leaving 9 bases between them. This CDR3 has 13 amino acids. Per the germline V gene, CDR1 is MNHEY and CDR2 is SVGAGI. CDR3 bases: TGTGCCAGCACTCCCGGGGGCACAGATACGCAGTATTTT. Translated: CASTPGGTDTQYF.

V usage is TRBV13 and J usage is TRBJ2-1, with 7 bases lining up with TRBD1. Germline values: CDR1 PRHDT, CDR2 FYEKMQ (reference sequence). The CDR3 totals 17 residues. V gave up 4 bases and J gave up 1 base; unmatched junction bases: 10. This CDR3 reads CASSSYRGEGSYNEQFF. CDR3 nucleotides: TGTGCCAGCAGCTCCTACAGGGGCGAGGGTTCCTACAATGAGCAGTTCTTC.

The V gene is TRBV2, the J gene TRBJ2-1; TRBD2 is a possible D gene (6 bases). Germline values: CDR1 SNHLY, CDR2 FYNNEI. The CDR3 is made up of 16 amino acids. V was pared by 6 bases and J by 4 bases, with 19 bases between. The CDR3 spells CASRGEKGTAYNEQFF. DNA of the CDR3: TGTGCCAGCAGGGGCGAGAAAGGGACTGCATACAATGAGCAGTTCTTC. Full variable domain (outside the CDR3, taken from reference TRBV2 and TRBJ2-1): EPEVTQTPSHQVTQMGQEVILRCVPISNHLYFYWYRQILGQKVEFLVSFYNNEISEKSEIFDDQFSVERPDGSNFTLKIRSTKLEDSAMYFCASRGEKGTAYNEQFFGPGTRLTVL.

This clone has just a few counts. The J gene is TRBJ2-7, the V gene TRBV19; 11 bases fit TRBD2. Germline loops: CDR1 LNHDA, CDR2 SQIVND (reference sequence). Unmatched junction bases numbered 6, after V lost 6 bases and J lost 2 bases. This CDR3 has 15 amino acids. CDR3 sequence reads: CASSPLAGDTYEQYF. CDR3 nucleotide sequence: TGTGCCAGTAGCCCACTAGCGGGGGACACCTACGAGCAGTACTTC.

CDR3 sequence (DNA): TGCGCCAGCAGCCAAGATTGGGGCGGGGAGCTGTTTTTT. It yields the protein CASSQDWGGELFF. The rearrangement links TRBV4-3 to TRBJ2-2; D not certain. This CDR3 contains 13 residues. V lost 0 bases, J lost 7 bases, and 6 bases lay in between. Germline V gene lookup returns CDR1 LGHNA and CDR2 YSLEER.

This chain connects TRBV9 to TRBJ1-2; no clear D gene. Per the germline V gene, CDR1 is SGDLS and CDR2 is YYNGEE. Deletions cut 3 bases from V and 7 bases from J, with 13 bases between. The length of the CDR3 is 13 residues. CDR3 protein: CASSEQDLGGYTF. The CDR3 DNA is TGTGCCAGCAGCGAGCAGGATCTCGGTGGCTACACCTTC.

The chain combines TRBV4-2 with TRBJ1-1; weak D call: TRBD1 (5 bases). Trimming shortened V by 3 bases and J by 1 base, and 12 bases separated the two germline ends. Germline CDR1 and CDR2: LGHNA and YNFKEQ. This CDR3 has 15 residues. CDR3 protein: CASSHGGEGNTEAFF. The CDR3 DNA reads as TGTGCCAGCAGCCACGGAGGGGAGGGGAACACTGAAGCTTTCTTT.